The TCR beta chain under discussion was sequenced for a study of blood T cell repertoires in COVID-19. Overall study: Acute-phase and convalescent COVID-19 samples originated in the United States, Italy and Spain. The analysed material was cDNA or gDNA that came from T cells, B-cell-depleted T cells, or PBMCs.

Original processing methods: Reference gene primers were amplified, and this amplification served to estimate nucleated cell counts. Data came from immunoSEQ multiplex PCR; TCRdb stores just in-frame clones and leaves some out. That table furnishes V, J and clone size, whereas the DNA furnished D and trimming. The sample lists just over 150,000 clones, approximately 84% occurring once. The CDR3 has 16 residues. Per the germline V gene, CDR1 is SGHRS and CDR2 is YFSETQ. The V and J ends lost 4 bases and 3 bases, in that order; junction bases with no gene match: 11. The sequencing sample was made of peripheral blood. The rearrangement uses TRBV5-1 and TRBJ2-7; 9 bases agree with TRBD2. The TCR was taken from a woman older than 75 with acute or convalescent COVID-19. CDR3 residues: CASSLGPGLAVYEQYF. For the CDR3, the DNA is TGCGCCAGCAGCCTAGGACCGGGACTAGCTGTCTACGAGCAGTACTTC.